A selection of T cell receptor beta chains follows, all from one sample in a study of T-cell memory formation after mild COVID-19. Each CDR3 protein gets one entry after TCRdb re-called the 5' RACE reads with MiXCR. The sample has 350,000 or so distinct CDR3 sequences, over 20% seen once; the top ten hold around 13%. Specimen: PBMCs or a T cell subset sorted from them (not recorded which). All receptors derive from an adult woman who had mild COVID-19 (a few samples of this study predate the infection). Cell type and time point are not known. The conserved cysteine and the conserved F or W are not part of the CDR3 here.

J | V | CDR3
TRBJ2-5 | TRBV9 | ASSLAGTRQETQY
TRBJ2-7 | TRBV5-5 | ASSTGASGVIYEQY
TRBJ2-1 | TRBV5-1 | ASSLAGGRYNEQF
TRBJ2-7 | TRBV4-1 | ASSEDRVRYEQY
TRBJ1-5 | TRBV24-1 | ATSDLGQEFNQPQH
TRBJ1-2 | TRBV6-5 | ASSRSPIGRADGYT
TRBJ1-1 | TRBV27 | ASRTSLWATEAF
TRBJ2-7 | TRBV2 | ASSEGIREGSYEQY
TRBJ1-2 | TRBV7-2 | ASTGQHYGYT
TRBJ1-1 | TRBV29-1 | SVVAGGMNTEAF
TRBJ2-5 | TRBV14 | ARDGVTQGHQETQY
TRBJ1-6 | TRBV10-3 | AISGTGFLNSPLH
TRBJ2-2 | TRBV24-1 | ATSDLREGQGTGELF
TRBJ2-3 | TRBV5-1 | ASSAREGYTQY
TRBJ1-2 | TRBV4-1 | ASSQSDRERT
TRBJ1-2 | TRBV5-1 | ASSLATADYGYT
TRBJ2-1 | TRBV29-1 | SARRAGVYNEQF
TRBJ2-6 | TRBV4-3 | ASSPSGPGANVLT
TRBJ2-1 | TRBV6-5 | ASSYAGKSYNEQF
TRBJ2-1 | TRBV7-2 | ASSSPPGTEEF
TRBJ2-1 | TRBV27 | ASSLFSGGTYNEQF
TRBJ1-4 | TRBV7-9 | ASSLDRAEKLF
TRBJ2-1 | TRBV6-4 | ASSAGTSGEQF
TRBJ1-1 | TRBV5-1 | ASSLIHGNTEAF
TRBJ1-1 | TRBV20-1 | SARTRGGDTEAF
TRBJ1-1 | TRBV7-3 | ASSLTGGNTEAF
TRBJ2-1 | TRBV3-1 | ASSRGGGKF
TRBJ2-3 | TRBV5-1 | ASSSGQFSTDTQY
TRBJ1-2 | TRBV5-1 | ASSLPTTGMSYGYT
TRBJ1-1 | TRBV19 | ASSIQSMNTEAF
TRBJ1-1 | TRBV24-1 | ATRDPGGEAF
TRBJ2-3 | TRBV18 | ASSPTGQVSTDTQY
TRBJ2-2 | TRBV27 | ASSLKATGAGELF
TRBJ1-1 | TRBV28 | ASSALAGGMNTEAF
TRBJ2-5 | TRBV9 | ASSLTTGTGSGTQY
TRBJ1-5 | TRBV2 | ASSPGRIQPQH
TRBJ1-5 | TRBV20-1 | SARQTGTFNQPQH
TRBJ2-3 | TRBV2 | ASSEAGFDTQY
TRBJ2-1 | TRBV5-5 | ASSWSVPGLTDNEQF
TRBJ1-1 | TRBV4-3 | ASSRVRDGYTEAF
TRBJ2-7 | TRBV27 | ASSFTGGIRY
TRBJ2-5 | TRBV18 | ASSPIGTAGETQY
TRBJ2-7 | TRBV4-2 | ASSHTRGPYEQY
TRBJ2-7 | TRBV20-1 | SAEQGYEQY
TRBJ1-1 | TRBV24-1 | ATSEGTGVAF
TRBJ2-7 | TRBV24-1 | ATSDGGQGAVPSYEQY
TRBJ2-7 | TRBV6-2/TRBV6-3 | ASSGTSGGIYEQY
TRBJ2-1 | TRBV13 | ASSLLAGGEQF
TRBJ2-1 | TRBV11-3 | ASSPPGGSHKQF
TRBJ2-2 | TRBV24-1 | ATLEPTGNTGELF
TRBJ1-2 | TRBV25-1 | ASSELTDGYT
TRBJ2-1 | TRBV11-3 | ASSLTGNRYNEQF
TRBJ2-5 | TRBV6-6 | ASSPWTDRRQETQY
TRBJ2-2 | TRBV5-1 | ASSARGSGELF